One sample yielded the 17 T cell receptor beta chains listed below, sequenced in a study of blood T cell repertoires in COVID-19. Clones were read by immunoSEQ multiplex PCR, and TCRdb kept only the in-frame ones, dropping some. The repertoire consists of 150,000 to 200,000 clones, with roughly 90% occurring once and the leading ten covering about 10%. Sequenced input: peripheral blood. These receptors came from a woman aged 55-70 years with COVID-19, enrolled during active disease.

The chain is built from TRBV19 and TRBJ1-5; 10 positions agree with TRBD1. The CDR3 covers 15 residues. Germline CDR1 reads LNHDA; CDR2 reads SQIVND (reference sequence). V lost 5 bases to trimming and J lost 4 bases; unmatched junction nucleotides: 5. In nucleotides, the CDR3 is TGTGCCAGTAGTGGACAGGGGGACCGAAATCAGCCCCAGCATTTT. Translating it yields CASSGQGDRNQPQHF.

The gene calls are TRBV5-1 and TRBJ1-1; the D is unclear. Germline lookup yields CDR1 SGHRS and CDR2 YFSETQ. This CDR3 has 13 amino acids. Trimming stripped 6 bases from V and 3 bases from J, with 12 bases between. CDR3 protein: CASKLGGDTEAFF. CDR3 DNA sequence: TGCGCCAGCAAGCTTGGAGGAGACACTGAAGCTTTCTTT.

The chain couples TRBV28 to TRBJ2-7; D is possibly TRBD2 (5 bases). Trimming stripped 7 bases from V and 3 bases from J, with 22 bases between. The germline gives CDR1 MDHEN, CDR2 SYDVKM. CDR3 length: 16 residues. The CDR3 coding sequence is TGTGCCAGCACTTTGCGGACTCCGGGAAACTACTACGAGCAGTACTTC. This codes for CASTLRTPGNYYEQYF.

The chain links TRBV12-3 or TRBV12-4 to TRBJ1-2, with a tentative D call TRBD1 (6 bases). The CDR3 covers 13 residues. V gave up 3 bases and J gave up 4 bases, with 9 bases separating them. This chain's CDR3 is CASSFGDTYGYTF. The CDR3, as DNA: TGTGCCAGCAGTTTTGGGGACACCTATGGCTACACCTTC.

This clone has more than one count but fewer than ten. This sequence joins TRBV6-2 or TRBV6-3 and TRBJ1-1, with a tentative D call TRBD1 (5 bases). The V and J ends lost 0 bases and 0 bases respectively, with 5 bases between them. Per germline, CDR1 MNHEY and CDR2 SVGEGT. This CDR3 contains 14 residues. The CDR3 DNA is TGTGCCAGCAGTTACTCACAGGTGAACACTGAAGCTTTCTTT. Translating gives CASSYSQVNTEAFF.

CDR3 region: CASSPRIRYLEKLFF. The CDR3 DNA is TGCGCCAGCAGCCCCAGAATCAGGTATCTTGAAAAACTGTTTTTT. The chain combines TRBV4-3 with TRBJ1-4, with D unclear. V was clipped by 4 bases and J by 7 bases, with 16 bases between them. CDR3 length: 15 residues. Germline V gene sequence: CDR1 LGHNA, CDR2 YSLEER.

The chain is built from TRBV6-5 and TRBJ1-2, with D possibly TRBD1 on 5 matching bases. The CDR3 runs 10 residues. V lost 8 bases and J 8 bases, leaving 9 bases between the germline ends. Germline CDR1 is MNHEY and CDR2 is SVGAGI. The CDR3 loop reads CASWGRGYTF. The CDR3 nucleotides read TGTGCCAGCTGGGGCCGGGGCTACACCTTC.

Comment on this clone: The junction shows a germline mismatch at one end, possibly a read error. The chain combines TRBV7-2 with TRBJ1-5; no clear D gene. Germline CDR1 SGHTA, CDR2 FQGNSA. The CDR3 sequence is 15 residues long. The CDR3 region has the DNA TGTGCCAGTAGCTTCGGGGTGACGCGCAATCAGCCCCAGCATTTT. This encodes CASSFGVTRNQPQHF.

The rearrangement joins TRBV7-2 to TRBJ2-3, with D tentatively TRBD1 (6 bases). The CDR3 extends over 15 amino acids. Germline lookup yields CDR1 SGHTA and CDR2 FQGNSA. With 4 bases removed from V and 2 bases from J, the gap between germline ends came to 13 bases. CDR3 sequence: CASSSIWTATDTQYF. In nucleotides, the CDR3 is TGTGCCAGCAGCTCAATTTGGACAGCCACAGATACGCAGTATTTT.

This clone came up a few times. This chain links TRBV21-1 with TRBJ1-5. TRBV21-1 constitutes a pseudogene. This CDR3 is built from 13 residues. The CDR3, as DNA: TGTGCCAGCAGCAGCCCGGAGGGCCAGCCCCAGCATTTT. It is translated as CASSSPEGQPQHF.

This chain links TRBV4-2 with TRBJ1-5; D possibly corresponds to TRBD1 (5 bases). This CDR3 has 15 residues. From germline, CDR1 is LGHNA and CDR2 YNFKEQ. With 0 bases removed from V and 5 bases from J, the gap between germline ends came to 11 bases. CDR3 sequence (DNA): TGTGCCAGCAGCCAAGATTGGGGCAGGGATCAGCCCCAGCATTTT. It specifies CASSQDWGRDQPQHF.

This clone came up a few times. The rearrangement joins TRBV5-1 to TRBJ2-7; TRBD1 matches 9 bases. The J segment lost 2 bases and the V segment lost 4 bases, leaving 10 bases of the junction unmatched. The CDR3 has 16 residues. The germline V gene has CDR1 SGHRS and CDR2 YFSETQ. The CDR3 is CASSLQAGQGTYEQYF. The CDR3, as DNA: TGCGCCAGCAGCCTGCAAGCGGGACAGGGCACCTACGAGCAGTACTTC.

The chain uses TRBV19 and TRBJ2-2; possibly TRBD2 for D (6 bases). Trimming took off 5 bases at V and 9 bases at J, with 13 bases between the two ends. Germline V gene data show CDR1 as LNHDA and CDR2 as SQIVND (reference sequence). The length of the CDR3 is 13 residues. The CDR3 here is CASSSGRGRELFF. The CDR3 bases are TGTGCCAGTAGTTCCGGGAGAGGACGGGAGCTGTTTTTT.

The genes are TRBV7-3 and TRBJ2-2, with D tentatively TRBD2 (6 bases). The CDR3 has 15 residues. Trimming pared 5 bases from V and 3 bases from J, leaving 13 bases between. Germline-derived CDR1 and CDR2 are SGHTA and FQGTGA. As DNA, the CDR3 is TGTGCCAGCAGCCTGGAGGGTAGCGACACCGGGGAGCTGTTTTTT. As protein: CASSLEGSDTGELFF.

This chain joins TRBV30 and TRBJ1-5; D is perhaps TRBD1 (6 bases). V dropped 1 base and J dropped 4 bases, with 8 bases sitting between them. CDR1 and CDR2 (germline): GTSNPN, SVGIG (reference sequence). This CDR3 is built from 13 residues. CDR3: CAWSAGANQPQHF. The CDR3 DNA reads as TGTGCCTGGAGTGCAGGGGCGAATCAGCCCCAGCATTTT. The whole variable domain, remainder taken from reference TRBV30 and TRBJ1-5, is SQTIHQWPATLVQPVGSPLSLECTVEGTSNPNLYWYRQAAGRGLQLLFYSVGIGQISSEVPQNLSASRPQDRQFILSSKKLLLSDSGFYLCAWSAGANQPQHFGDGTRLSIL.

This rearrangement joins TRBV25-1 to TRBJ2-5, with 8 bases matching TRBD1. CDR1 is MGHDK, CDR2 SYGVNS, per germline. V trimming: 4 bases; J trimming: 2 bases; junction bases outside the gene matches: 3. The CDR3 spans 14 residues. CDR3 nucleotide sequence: TGTGCCAGCAGTGTACAGGGGGTACAAGAGACCCAGTACTTC. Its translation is CASSVQGVQETQYF.

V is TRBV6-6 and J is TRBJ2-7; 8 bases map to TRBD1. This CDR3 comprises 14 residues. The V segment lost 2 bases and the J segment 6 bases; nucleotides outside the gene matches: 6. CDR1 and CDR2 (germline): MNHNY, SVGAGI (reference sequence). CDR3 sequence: CASSYLGQVSEQYF. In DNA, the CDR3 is TGTGCCAGCAGTTACCTGGGACAGGTTAGCGAGCAGTACTTC.